Included here is one TCR beta chain sequence, with context. Its specificity is unknown. Profiled with immunoSEQ multiplex PCR; TCRdb holds only in-frame clones, not every one. The data hold around 94,000 clones, with about 85% observed a single time. The data stem from a study of T cell responses to AZD1222 COVID-19 vaccine. Findings of the study overall: Females made up more of the donors, who were largely white British, and clonal diversity may have come out too low.

Timing groups of about 4 and about 12 weeks for second doses were pooled. Germline V gene lookup returns CDR1 SGDLS and CDR2 YYNGEE. The CDR3 spans 17 residues. Between the trimmed V and J ends, which lost 0 bases and 3 bases, there was a span of 13 bases. This clonotype originated in an adult who received the AZD1222 COVID-19 vaccine. This sequence joins TRBV9 and TRBJ2-6; no reliable D call. Sequenced material: peripheral blood, taken 28 days after the second AZD1222 dose. The CDR3 spells CASSVEMVGYGANVLTF. DNA for the CDR3: TGTGCCAGCAGCGTAGAGATGGTGGGGTATGGGGCCAACGTCCTGACTTTC.